The clone carrying this T cell receptor beta chain showed up just a few times. Its specificity is not known. Authors' processing steps: The study took CDR3 differences across clinicopathological groups and made a distant-metastasis classifier for papillary thyroid cancer from them. With MiXCR, TCRdb called clones anew from the PCR reads. TCRdb, not the authors, supplied the V and J calls. The table records roughly 58,000 clones, approximately 4% of them present only once. The sample comes from a study of metastatic and nonmetastatic thyroid tumors. Study as a whole: Comparative analysis of repertoires was undertaken across blood and tumor or nodule tissue obtained from malignant and benign thyroid patients. Study outcomes and limitations: As reported, TCR beta diversity in blood and tumor was significantly higher in malignant thyroid tumors than in benign nodules.

Patients underwent thyroid surgery, and none had received any treatment before it. Sequencing used blood. The sequence was collected from a female donor with papillary thyroid cancer or a benign thyroid nodule (not recorded which). Some clones in this sample may be carry-over from other donors' samples.

The CDR3 DNA reads TGCGCCAGCAGCTTGACCGGCAGGAGCACAGATACGCAGTATTTT. Its protein is CASSLTGRSTDTQYF. The chain joins TRBV5-1 to TRBJ2-3; D unresolved. The CDR3 is made up of 15 amino acids. Germline V CDR1 and CDR2: SGHRS, YFSETQ. The V gene lost 1 base and the J gene lost 0 bases, with 9 bases spanning the gap. Using reference TRBV5-1 and TRBJ2-3 for the parts outside the CDR3, the full variable domain is KAGVTQTPRYLIKTRGQQVTLSCSPISGHRSVSWYQQTPGQGLQFLFEYFSETQRNKGNFPGRFSGRQFSNSRSEMNVSTLELGDSALYLCASSLTGRSTDTQYFGPGTRLTVL.